This passage covers 8 T cell receptor beta chains from one sample sequenced in a study of OX40 agonist ivuxolimab in advanced cancers. The data were produced by immunoSEQ multiplex PCR, yet TCRdb's version contains in-frame clones alone and is incomplete. The sample contains about 60,000 clones, about 82% of which appear only once. The source was CD4+ or CD8+ T cells sorted from blood, collected in a trial of the OX40 agonist ivuxolimab. These receptors were obtained from an adult with an advanced solid tumor such as melanoma, head and neck, liver or kidney cancer.

This rearrangement joins TRBV7-9 to TRBJ2-3; a weak D match, TRBD2 (6 bases). Germline CDR1 and CDR2: SEHNR and FQNEAQ (reference sequence). There are 15 residues in the CDR3. The ends were cut back, 0 bases at V and 0 bases at J, with 7 bases in the middle. In DNA, the CDR3 is TGTGCCAGCAGCTTAGCACTAGCTAGCACAGATACGCAGTATTTT. Translated: CASSLALASTDTQYF.

The chain joins TRBV7-2 to TRBJ2-5; D remains unclear. Germline V gene lookup returns CDR1 SGHTA and CDR2 FQGNSA. Between the trimmed V and J ends, which lost 3 bases and 4 bases, there was a span of 6 bases. The CDR3 totals 12 residues. The CDR3 loop is CASSLTRETQYF. The CDR3 DNA reads TGTGCCAGCAGCTTGACAAGAGAGACCCAGTACTTC.

The rearrangement links TRBV7-9 to TRBJ1-2; 9 bases fit TRBD1. CDR3 size: 14 residues. V gave up 4 bases and J gave up 13 bases; unmatched junction bases: 13. Germline V gene data show CDR1 as SEHNR and CDR2 as FQNEAQ (reference sequence). CDR3 in DNA: TGTGCCAGCAGCTATCCCGGGACAGGGAGCTTCTGCACCTTC. It specifies CASSYPGTGSFCTF. Together with reference TRBV7-9 and TRBJ1-2, the CDR3 gives the full variable domain: DTGVSQNPRHKITKRGQNVTFRCDPISEHNRLYWYRQTLGQGPEFLTYFQNEAQLEKSRLLSDRFSAERPKGSFSTLEIQRTEQGDSAMYLCASSYPGTGSFCTFGSGTRLTVV.

This clone was seen just once. The gene calls are TRBV2 and TRBJ1-1; maybe TRBD1 (5 bases). This CDR3 region has 13 residues. Germline V gives CDR1 SNHLY, CDR2 FYNNEI. V lost 4 bases, J lost 3 bases, and 9 bases lay in between. This CDR3 is CASSVGGDTEAFF. CDR3 coding DNA: TGTGCCAGCAGTGTTGGAGGGGACACTGAAGCTTTCTTT.

This clone turned up a few times. This chain connects TRBV11-3 to TRBJ1-1, with D possibly TRBD1 on 5 matching bases. This CDR3 is 12 amino acids long. Germline V CDR1 and CDR2: SGHNT, YENEEA. Trimming took off 6 bases at V and 1 base at J, with 6 bases between the two ends. DNA of the CDR3: TGTGCCAGCAGTAGGGGGAACACTGAAGCTTTCTTT. Translating gives CASSRGNTEAFF.

The rearrangement uses TRBV4-1 and TRBJ1-5, with a possible D match to TRBD1 (5 bases). Germline V gene data show CDR1 as MGHRA and CDR2 as YSYEKL. Trimming shortened V by 1 base and J by 6 bases, and 19 bases separated the two germline ends. The CDR3 runs 17 residues. CDR3 amino acids: CASSQGPTESGGQPQHF. The CDR3, as DNA: TGCGCCAGCAGCCAAGGCCCCACTGAATCGGGGGGTCAGCCCCAGCATTTT.

This clone was counted a few times. This chain uses TRBV30 with TRBJ2-3, with 14 bases aligning to TRBD2. This CDR3 region has 16 residues. The V gene's germline CDR1 is GTSNPN and CDR2 SVGIG (reference sequence). The J segment lost 4 bases and the V segment lost 3 bases, leaving 6 bases of the junction unmatched. The CDR3 region has the DNA TGTGCCTGGAGCAACGGGACTAGCGGGAGCGCAGATACGCAGTATTTT. As protein: CAWSNGTSGSADTQYF.

The rearrangement joins TRBV19 to TRBJ1-1; 7 positions agree with TRBD1. V lost 3 bases and J lost 0; bases outside the gene matches: 7. The length of the CDR3 is 16 residues. Germline V gene lookup returns CDR1 LNHDA and CDR2 SQIVND (reference sequence). The CDR3: CASSIRDSGLNTEAFF. The CDR3 DNA reads TGTGCCAGTAGTATTAGGGACAGCGGGCTGAACACTGAAGCTTTCTTT.